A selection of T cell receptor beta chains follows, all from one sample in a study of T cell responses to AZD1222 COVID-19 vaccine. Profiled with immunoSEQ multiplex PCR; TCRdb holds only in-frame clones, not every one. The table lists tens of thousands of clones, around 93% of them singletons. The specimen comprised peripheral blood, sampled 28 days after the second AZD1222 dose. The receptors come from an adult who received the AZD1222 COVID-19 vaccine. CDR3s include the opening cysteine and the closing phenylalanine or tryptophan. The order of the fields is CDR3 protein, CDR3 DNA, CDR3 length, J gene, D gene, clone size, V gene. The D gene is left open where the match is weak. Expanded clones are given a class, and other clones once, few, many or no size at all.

CDR3aa: CAAVLAGNQETQYF; CDR3nt: TGTGCCGCCGTGCTAGCGGGAAATCAAGAGACCCAGTACTTC; len: 14; j_gene: TRBJ2-5; d_gene: TRBD2; abundance: .; v_gene: TRBV30
CDR3aa: CASTHLGPGTSSRKEDTGELFF; CDR3nt: TGTGCCAGCACGCACCTCGGTCCCGGGACTAGCAGCCGGAAGGAAGACACCGGGGAGCTGTTTTTT; len: 22; j_gene: TRBJ2-2; d_gene: .; abundance: .; v_gene: TRBV21-1
CDR3aa: CASSPLRSGDASYEQYF; CDR3nt: TGTGCCAGCAGTCCACTTAGAAGCGGGGACGCCTCCTACGAGCAGTACTTC; len: 17; j_gene: TRBJ2-7; d_gene: TRBD2; abundance: .; v_gene: TRBV6-2/TRBV6-3
CDR3aa: CASREAKAFF; CDR3nt: TGTGCCAGCAGAGAGGCAAAAGCTTTCTTT; len: 10; j_gene: TRBJ1-1; d_gene: .; abundance: .; v_gene: TRBV28
CDR3aa: CASSPTGGTGELFF; CDR3nt: TGTGCCAGCAGCCCGACAGGGGGCACCGGGGAGCTGTTTTTT; len: 14; j_gene: TRBJ2-2; d_gene: TRBD1; abundance: .; v_gene: TRBV6-6
CDR3aa: CASRETGGTGELFF; CDR3nt: TGTGCCAGCAGGGAGACAGGGGGAACCGGGGAGCTGTTTTTT; len: 14; j_gene: TRBJ2-2; d_gene: TRBD1; abundance: .; v_gene: TRBV6-4
CDR3aa: CSARLPYEQYF; CDR3nt: TGCAGTGCGAGACTACCCTACGAGCAGTACTTC; len: 11; j_gene: TRBJ2-7; d_gene: .; abundance: .; v_gene: TRBV20-1
CDR3aa: CASSQDPGGWETQYF; CDR3nt: TGTGCCAGCAGCCAAGACCCGGGAGGGTGGGAGACCCAGTACTTC; len: 15; j_gene: TRBJ2-5; d_gene: TRBD2; abundance: .; v_gene: TRBV3-1/TRBV3-2
CDR3aa: CASSGSSGSYEQYF; CDR3nt: TGCGCCAGCAGCGGATCTAGCGGGAGTTACGAGCAGTACTTC; len: 14; j_gene: TRBJ2-7; d_gene: TRBD2; abundance: .; v_gene: TRBV5-1
CDR3aa: CALWTGKGQFF; CDR3nt: TGTGCCTTATGGACAGGGAAGGGACAATTTTTT; len: 11; j_gene: TRBJ1-5; d_gene: TRBD1; abundance: .; v_gene: TRBV30
CDR3aa: CASKGPGETQYF; CDR3nt: TGTGCCAGCAAAGGACCGGGGGAGACCCAGTACTTC; len: 12; j_gene: TRBJ2-5; d_gene: .; abundance: .; v_gene: TRBV28
CDR3aa: CASSPPVLLGSGSTDTQYF; CDR3nt: TGTGCCAGCAGCCCCCCGGTGTTGTTGGGGTCAGGGAGCACAGATACGCAGTATTTT; len: 19; j_gene: TRBJ2-3; d_gene: .; abundance: .; v_gene: TRBV13
CDR3aa: CASSLVVGAGNTEAFF; CDR3nt: TGCGCCAGCAGCTTGGTAGTGGGGGCTGGAAACACTGAAGCTTTCTTT; len: 16; j_gene: TRBJ1-1; d_gene: .; abundance: .; v_gene: TRBV5-1
CDR3aa: CATTRNSGNTIYF; CDR3nt: TGTGCCACCACCAGAAACTCTGGAAACACCATATATTTT; len: 13; j_gene: TRBJ1-3; d_gene: .; abundance: .; v_gene: TRBV15
CDR3aa: CASSYGNSGEFETQYF; CDR3nt: TGTGCCAGCAGTTACGGTAATAGCGGGGAGTTTGAGACCCAGTACTTC; len: 16; j_gene: TRBJ2-5; d_gene: TRBD2; abundance: .; v_gene: TRBV6-6
CDR3aa: CASSPLPGNEQFF; CDR3nt: TGTGCCAGCTCACCACTTCCGGGCAATGAGCAGTTCTTC; len: 13; j_gene: TRBJ2-1; d_gene: .; abundance: .; v_gene: TRBV18
CDR3aa: CASSFMGGDQPQHF; CDR3nt: TGTGCCAGCAGCTTCATGGGAGGGGATCAGCCCCAGCATTTT; len: 14; j_gene: TRBJ1-5; d_gene: .; abundance: once; v_gene: TRBV7-9
CDR3aa: CASSLTGSGELFF; CDR3nt: TGCGCCAGCAGCTTGACAGGGTCCGGGGAGCTGTTTTTT; len: 13; j_gene: TRBJ2-2; d_gene: .; abundance: .; v_gene: TRBV5-1
CDR3aa: CASSLGTMLVDEQFF; CDR3nt: TGCGCCAGCAGCTTGGGGACCATGTTAGTCGATGAGCAGTTCTTC; len: 15; j_gene: TRBJ2-1; d_gene: .; abundance: .; v_gene: TRBV5-1
CDR3aa: CASRGGATNEKLFF; CDR3nt: TGTGCCAGCCGGGGGGGCGCAACTAATGAAAAACTGTTTTTT; len: 14; j_gene: TRBJ1-4; d_gene: .; abundance: .; v_gene: TRBV2
CDR3aa: CASSLRRVGELFF; CDR3nt: TGTGCCAGCAGTCTCCGACGGGTCGGGGAGCTGTTTTTT; len: 13; j_gene: TRBJ2-2; d_gene: .; abundance: .; v_gene: TRBV12-3/TRBV12-4
CDR3aa: CASSPGADTQYF; CDR3nt: TGTGCCAGCAGTCCAGGGGCAGATACGCAGTATTTT; len: 12; j_gene: TRBJ2-3; d_gene: .; abundance: .; v_gene: TRBV6-2/TRBV6-3
CDR3aa: CASSSTGTGTEKLFF; CDR3nt: TGTGCCAGCAGTTCAACCGGGACAGGCACCGAAAAACTGTTTTTT; len: 15; j_gene: TRBJ1-4; d_gene: TRBD1; abundance: .; v_gene: TRBV7-2
CDR3aa: CASRPGLAGSPQETQYF; CDR3nt: TGCGCCAGCAGACCGGGACTAGCGGGGTCCCCTCAAGAGACCCAGTACTTC; len: 17; j_gene: TRBJ2-5; d_gene: TRBD2; abundance: .; v_gene: TRBV5-1
CDR3aa: CASSSPGQRNTGELFF; CDR3nt: TGTGCCAGCAGCAGCCCGGGACAGAGGAACACCGGGGAGCTGTTTTTT; len: 16; j_gene: TRBJ2-2; d_gene: .; abundance: few; v_gene: TRBV21-1
CDR3aa: CASSSTGGASNYGYTF; CDR3nt: TGTGCCAGCAGTTCGACAGGGGGGGCGTCTAACTATGGCTACACCTTC; len: 16; j_gene: TRBJ1-2; d_gene: TRBD1; abundance: .; v_gene: TRBV28
CDR3aa: CASSLVPRQDGYTF; CDR3nt: TGTGCCAGCAGTTTAGTCCCTAGACAGGATGGCTACACCTTC; len: 14; j_gene: TRBJ1-2; d_gene: .; abundance: .; v_gene: TRBV28
CDR3aa: CASSQDQGASYGYTF; CDR3nt: TGCGCCAGCAGCCAAGACCAGGGGGCAAGCTATGGCTACACCTTC; len: 15; j_gene: TRBJ1-2; d_gene: TRBD1; abundance: .; v_gene: TRBV4-1
CDR3aa: CASSARDRGAYNEQFF; CDR3nt: TGTGCCAGCAGCGCCCGGGACAGGGGGGCCTACAATGAGCAGTTCTTC; len: 16; j_gene: TRBJ2-1; d_gene: TRBD1; abundance: .; v_gene: TRBV9
CDR3aa: CASSSGGLEPQHF; CDR3nt: TGTGCCAGCAGCTCCGGTGGACTTGAGCCCCAGCATTTT; len: 13; j_gene: TRBJ1-5; d_gene: .; abundance: .; v_gene: TRBV7-2
CDR3aa: CASKTEGARTGELFF; CDR3nt: TGTGCCAGCAAAACTGAGGGGGCGCGGACCGGGGAGCTGTTTTTT; len: 15; j_gene: TRBJ2-2; d_gene: TRBD1; abundance: .; v_gene: TRBV6-5
CDR3aa: CASSLTGPGGEQYF; CDR3nt: TGTGCCAGCAGCTTAACGGGCCCGGGGGGCGAGCAGTACTTC; len: 14; j_gene: TRBJ2-7; d_gene: TRBD2; abundance: .; v_gene: TRBV7-3
CDR3aa: CASSVGGADTQYF; CDR3nt: TGCGCCAGCAGCGTCGGGGGCGCGGATACGCAGTATTTT; len: 13; j_gene: TRBJ2-3; d_gene: .; abundance: once; v_gene: TRBV5-1
CDR3aa: CASSPPGTSYEQYF; CDR3nt: TGTGCCAGCAGCCCTCCCGGGACATCTTACGAGCAGTACTTC; len: 14; j_gene: TRBJ2-7; d_gene: .; abundance: once; v_gene: TRBV7-2
CDR3aa: CASLGGNEETQYF; CDR3nt: TGTGCCAGCCTGGGGGGAAACGAAGAGACCCAGTACTTC; len: 13; j_gene: TRBJ2-5; d_gene: .; abundance: once; v_gene: TRBV27
CDR3aa: CASSDMVFQQYF; CDR3nt: TGTGCCAGCAGTGACATGGTCTTCCAGCAGTACTTC; len: 12; j_gene: TRBJ2-7; d_gene: .; abundance: .; v_gene: TRBV6-1
CDR3aa: CATSDLQREAETQYF; CDR3nt: TGTGCCACCAGTGATTTGCAGCGGGAGGCGGAGACCCAGTACTTC; len: 15; j_gene: TRBJ2-5; d_gene: TRBD2; abundance: .; v_gene: TRBV24-1
CDR3aa: CASSEYSGLGEQFF; CDR3nt: TGTGCCAGCAGTGAGTATAGTGGGCTAGGTGAGCAGTTCTTC; len: 14; j_gene: TRBJ2-1; d_gene: .; abundance: .; v_gene: TRBV6-4
CDR3aa: CASSQLMSSYEQYF; CDR3nt: TGCGCCAGCAGCCAACTCATGAGCTCCTACGAGCAGTACTTC; len: 14; j_gene: TRBJ2-7; d_gene: .; abundance: once; v_gene: TRBV4-3
CDR3aa: CASSQYRLNTGELFF; CDR3nt: TGTGCCAGCAGCCAATATCGCCTAAACACCGGGGAGCTGTTTTTT; len: 15; j_gene: TRBJ2-2; d_gene: .; abundance: .; v_gene: TRBV3-1/TRBV3-2
CDR3aa: CSASGSYEQYF; CDR3nt: TGCAGTGCTAGCGGGAGCTACGAGCAGTACTTC; len: 11; j_gene: TRBJ2-7; d_gene: .; abundance: .; v_gene: TRBV20-1
CDR3aa: CASSLKGPSPSGYETQYF; CDR3nt: TGTGCCAGCAGCTTAAAAGGGCCCTCGCCTAGCGGGTACGAGACCCAGTACTTC; len: 18; j_gene: TRBJ2-5; d_gene: TRBD2; abundance: .; v_gene: TRBV7-3
CDR3aa: CASSSPKETQYF; CDR3nt: TGTGCCAGCAGCTCCCCGAAAGAGACCCAGTACTTC; len: 12; j_gene: TRBJ2-5; d_gene: .; abundance: .; v_gene: TRBV5-4
CDR3aa: CSASHITPGVAGYNYEQYF; CDR3nt: TGCAGTGCTAGTCATATTACTCCGGGGGTAGCGGGTTACAATTACGAGCAGTACTTC; len: 19; j_gene: TRBJ2-7; d_gene: TRBD2; abundance: .; v_gene: TRBV20-1
CDR3aa: CASSKAEGDQPQHF; CDR3nt: TGTGCCAGCAGCAAAGCTGAGGGGGATCAGCCCCAGCATTTT; len: 14; j_gene: TRBJ1-5; d_gene: .; abundance: .; v_gene: TRBV21-1
CDR3aa: CASSLPLDRGRNGYTF; CDR3nt: TGTGCCAGCAGTCTACCCCTAGACAGGGGACGAAATGGCTACACCTTC; len: 16; j_gene: TRBJ1-2; d_gene: TRBD1; abundance: .; v_gene: TRBV6-2/TRBV6-3
CDR3aa: CASRDGRDPQHF; CDR3nt: TGTGCCAGCAGGGATGGACGGGATCCCCAGCATTTT; len: 12; j_gene: TRBJ1-5; d_gene: .; abundance: .; v_gene: TRBV2
CDR3aa: CASSPNRQGLTGELFF; CDR3nt: TGCGCCAGCAGCCCAAACCGACAGGGTTTGACCGGGGAGCTGTTTTTT; len: 16; j_gene: TRBJ2-2; d_gene: TRBD1; abundance: .; v_gene: TRBV5-1
CDR3aa: CASSLDSPYEQYF; CDR3nt: TGTGCCAGCAGCTTAGATAGTCCCTACGAGCAGTACTTC; len: 13; j_gene: TRBJ2-7; d_gene: .; abundance: .; v_gene: TRBV7-2
CDR3aa: CSVVRSWGRQGYEQYF; CDR3nt: TGCAGCGTTGTTAGATCCTGGGGACGGCAGGGCTACGAGCAGTACTTC; len: 16; j_gene: TRBJ2-7; d_gene: .; abundance: few; v_gene: TRBV29-1
CDR3aa: CAWRQGTSSGAYNSPLHF; CDR3nt: TGTGCCTGGAGACAGGGGACGTCTAGTGGTGCCTATAATTCACCCCTCCACTTT; len: 18; j_gene: TRBJ1-6; d_gene: TRBD1; abundance: .; v_gene: TRBV30
CDR3aa: CASSLGGLGANVLTF; CDR3nt: TGTGCCAGCAGCTTGGGGGGACTTGGGGCCAACGTCCTGACTTTC; len: 15; j_gene: TRBJ2-6; d_gene: .; abundance: once; v_gene: TRBV11-2
CDR3aa: CASSGTSGYQETQYF; CDR3nt: TGTGCCAGCAGCGGGACTAGCGGGTACCAAGAGACCCAGTACTTC; len: 15; j_gene: TRBJ2-5; d_gene: TRBD2; abundance: .; v_gene: TRBV2
CDR3aa: CASSRPNTDTQYF; CDR3nt: TGTGCCAGCAGCCGCCCGAATACAGATACGCAGTATTTT; len: 13; j_gene: TRBJ2-3; d_gene: .; abundance: .; v_gene: TRBV7-9
CDR3aa: CASFRDRAYEQYF; CDR3nt: TGTGCCAGCTTCCGGGACAGAGCCTACGAGCAGTACTTC; len: 13; j_gene: TRBJ2-7; d_gene: TRBD1; abundance: .; v_gene: TRBV6-5